Sequencing of this T cell receptor (beta chain) was carried out in a study of response to subunit inactivated influenza vaccine (dated by TCRdb to the late 2010s). About the investigation overall: Deep quantitative T cell receptor repertoire profiling was used in the study to track responses to a trivalent subunit inactivated influenza vaccine. The full study reports these points: The authors suggested that each seasonal influenza vaccination may recruit only a limited number of new T cells.

Taken from the germline V gene (reference sequence), the CDR1 and CDR2 loops are DFQATT and SNEGSKA. For this chain, trimming is 0 bases at the V end and 8 bases at the J end, and the number of junction bases without a gene match is 4. Measured from the cysteine to the phenylalanine, the CDR3 is 14 residues long. Of all the DNA, just the CDR3 is kept, 42 bases in frame from base 1. Details on this clonotype: No cognate antigen has been identified for it. The sample holds no much larger clone one base away, and base qualities are not on file.

Preparation of the library involved RT-PCR. The sample was run on an Illumina HiSeq 2500. The raw public reads went through TCRdb reprocessing: fastp at Q25, MiXCR clone calling, in-frame beta chains kept. Here each entry gathers all rows of one CDR3 protein and keeps the most common genes and DNA. This sample has more than 600,000 distinct CDR3 sequences in its table, and 15% to 20% of those were observed once. The leading ten clones occupy roughly 10% of the sample. The chain links TRBV20-1 with TRBJ1-2, with 12 bases aligning to TRBD1. The clonotype originates from a man in his forties or fifties who received an inactivated influenza vaccine. Donor details come from another sample of the same person, matched by shared clones. This sample comprised PBMCs from blood, obtained around 5 days after vaccination. CDR3 protein: CSAREGGTGGGYTF. The sequenced DNA is TGCAGTGCTAGAGAAGGGGGGACAGGGGGCGGCTACACCTTC.